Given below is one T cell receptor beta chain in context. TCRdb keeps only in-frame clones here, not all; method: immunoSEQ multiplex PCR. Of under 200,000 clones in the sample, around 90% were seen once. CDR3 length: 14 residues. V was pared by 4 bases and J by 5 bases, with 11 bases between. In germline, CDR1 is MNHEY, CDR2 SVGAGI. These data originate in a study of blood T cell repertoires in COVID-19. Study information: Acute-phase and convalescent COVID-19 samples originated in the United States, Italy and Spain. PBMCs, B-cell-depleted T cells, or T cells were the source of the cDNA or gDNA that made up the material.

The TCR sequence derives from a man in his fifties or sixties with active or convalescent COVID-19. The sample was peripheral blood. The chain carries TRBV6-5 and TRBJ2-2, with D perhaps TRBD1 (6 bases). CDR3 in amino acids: CASSSQRGTGELFF. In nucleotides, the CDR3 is TGTGCCAGCAGTTCCCAGAGGGGGACCGGGGAGCTGTTTTTT.